The 14 T cell receptor beta chains reported below all come from one sample, sequenced in a study of shared T cell receptors in the human thymus. Assay used: immunoSEQ multiplex PCR; TCRdb lists only in-frame clones, some missing. The data contain 700,000 to 750,000 clones, around 85% of them singletons. This same sample was also taken into another study, of human thymus T cells.

What was sequenced was thymocytes. The source of these receptors is a girl in the first two years of life with a congenital heart defect.

The rearrangement joins TRBV6-1 to TRBJ1-5, with 8 bases identical to TRBD1. The germline V gene encodes CDR1 MNHNS and CDR2 SASEGT. Trimming at V came to 10 bases and at J to 2 bases, leaving 10 bases not matched to a gene. The CDR3 consists of 15 residues. CDR3 DNA sequence: TGTGCCATTTCCTCCAGGGGGCACGGCAATCAGCCCCAGCATTTT. It yields the protein CAISSRGHGNQPQHF.

This clone came up once. The chain recombines TRBV9 with TRBJ2-6; TRBD1 agrees at 7 bases. The CDR3 is 19 residues long. V trimming: 3 bases; J trimming: 0 bases; junction bases outside the gene matches: 12. In germline, CDR1 is SGDLS, CDR2 YYNGEE. The DNA for the CDR3 is TGTGCCAGCAGCGCCCACAGGGGCCCTCTTCACTCTGGGGCCAACGTCCTGACTTTC. Amino acids: CASSAHRGPLHSGANVLTF.

V is TRBV5-1 and J is TRBJ2-6; D remains ambiguous. Germline V gene sequence: CDR1 SGHRS, CDR2 YFSETQ. The CDR3 spans 13 residues. V lost 7 bases and J lost 0, with 5 bases in between. CDR3 region: CASQNSGANVLTF. DNA for the CDR3: TGCGCCAGCCAAAACTCTGGGGCCAACGTCCTGACTTTC.

This sequence joins TRBV7-9 and TRBJ1-1, with D maybe TRBD1 (5 bases). This CDR3 spans 14 amino acids. Germline CDR1 SEHNR, CDR2 FQNEAQ (reference sequence). Trimming took 4 bases from V and 5 from J, leaving 14 bases between them. The CDR3 DNA is TGTGCCAGCAGCTACGACAGACCCCTGACTGAAGCTTTCTTT. Residues: CASSYDRPLTEAFF.

The chain couples TRBV29-1 to TRBJ1-4, with D hard to call. The CDR3 totals 15 residues. Germline V gene lookup returns CDR1 SQVTM and CDR2 ANQGSEA. The V end was cut by 3 bases, the J end by 4 bases, with 15 bases between. As DNA, the CDR3 is TGCAGCGTTGAGGGAGGAGGTCACAGTAATGAAAAACTGTTTTTT. Translating gives CSVEGGGHSNEKLFF.

This chain joins TRBV15 and TRBJ2-7; 7 bases fit TRBD1. The CDR3 runs to 16 residues. CDR1 and CDR2 (germline): LNHNV, YYDKDF (reference sequence). The trim removed 2 bases at V and 5 bases at J, leaving 12 bases unmatched. The CDR3 bases are TGTGCCACCAGCAGACTTATGGACAGGAGTAGGCACGAGCAGTACTTC. This sequence encodes CATSRLMDRSRHEQYF.

This clone was counted between two and nine times. V and J are TRBV6-4 and TRBJ1-1; 8 bases fit TRBD1. CDR3 length: 18 amino acids. Germline-derived CDR1 and CDR2 are MRHNA and SNTAGT. The J segment lost 0 bases and the V segment lost 3 bases, leaving 12 bases of the junction unmatched. The DNA for the CDR3 is TGTGCCAGCAGTGAACAGGGACAGGCCCTTCCTATGAACACTGAAGCTTTCTTT. It encodes CASSEQGQALPMNTEAFF.

This clone was observed a single time. V gene TRBV13 combines with J gene TRBJ2-7, with a weak D call TRBD2 (5 bases). Germline loops: CDR1 PRHDT, CDR2 FYEKMQ (reference sequence). This CDR3 comprises 15 residues. V lost 3 bases and J lost 2, with 14 bases in between. CDR3 in amino acids: CASSLGSPGAYEQYF. Here the CDR3 DNA reads TGTGCCAGCAGCTTGGGCTCCCCCGGGGCCTACGAGCAGTACTTC.

The chain combines TRBV5-4 with TRBJ1-1; 10 nucleotides match TRBD1. V shed 3 bases, J shed 1 base, and the junction held 9 bases outside the gene matches. From germline, CDR1 is SGHNT and CDR2 YYREEE (reference sequence). The CDR3 totals 17 residues. This CDR3 reads CASSSSWTGGWNTEAFF. CDR3 bases: TGTGCCAGCAGCTCTTCCTGGACAGGGGGGTGGAACACTGAAGCTTTCTTT.

The V and J genes are TRBV6-5 and TRBJ2-1; the D gene is possibly TRBD2 (6 bases). Per the germline V gene, CDR1 is MNHEY and CDR2 is SVGAGI. The CDR3 loop spans 12 amino acids. Trimming left V 8 bases short and J 3 bases short, with 8 bases between. This chain's CDR3 is CASAGGYNEQFF. CDR3 DNA sequence: TGTGCCAGCGCCGGGGGCTACAATGAGCAGTTCTTC.

The V call is TRBV2, the J call TRBJ2-2, with D perhaps TRBD2 (6 bases). The CDR3 has 14 residues. V was pared by 10 bases and J by 2 bases, with 14 bases between. Germline CDR1 and CDR2: SNHLY and FYNNEI. Here the CDR3 DNA reads TGTGCCACCTCACGGGACTTCAACACCGGGGAGCTGTTTTTT. It is translated as CATSRDFNTGELFF.

V is TRBV4-1 and J is TRBJ2-3; 9 bases fit TRBD1. The trim removed 6 bases at V and 0 bases at J, leaving 4 bases unmatched. The CDR3 extends over 15 amino acids. The germline V gene encodes CDR1 MGHRA and CDR2 YSYEKL. The DNA for the CDR3 is TGCGCCAGCAGTATGACAGGGGGTAGCACAGATACGCAGTATTTT. This translates into CASSMTGGSTDTQYF.

V and J are TRBV5-1 and TRBJ2-3; D may be TRBD1 (5 bases). CDR3 size: 20 residues. Trimming pared 4 bases from V and 6 bases from J, leaving 33 bases between. Per germline, CDR1 SGHRS and CDR2 YFSETQ. This chain's CDR3 is CASSRTRSRLQGTRTDTQYF. The CDR3, as DNA: TGCGCCAGCAGCCGGACCCGAAGCAGGCTTCAGGGAACTCGGACGGATACGCAGTATTTT.

The V gene is TRBV6-5, the J gene TRBJ2-1, with 10 bases matching TRBD2. V lost 7 bases to trimming and J lost 5 bases; unmatched junction nucleotides: 8. CDR1 is MNHEY and CDR2 is SVGAGI in the germline V gene. The length of the CDR3 is 15 residues. This chain's CDR3 is CASTQRGGWDNEQFF. CDR3 DNA: TGTGCCAGCACCCAGCGGGGGGGATGGGACAATGAGCAGTTCTTC.